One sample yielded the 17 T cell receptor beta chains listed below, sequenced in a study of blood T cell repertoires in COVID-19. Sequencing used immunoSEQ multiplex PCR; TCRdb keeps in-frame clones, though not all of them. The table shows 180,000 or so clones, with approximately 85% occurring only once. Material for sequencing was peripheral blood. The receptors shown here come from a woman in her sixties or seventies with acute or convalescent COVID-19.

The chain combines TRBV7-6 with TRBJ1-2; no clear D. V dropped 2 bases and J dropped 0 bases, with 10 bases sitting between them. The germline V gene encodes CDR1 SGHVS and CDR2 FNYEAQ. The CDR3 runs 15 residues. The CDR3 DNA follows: TGTGCCAGCAGCTTACTCGCCAGTTCTAACTATGGCTACACCTTC. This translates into CASSLLASSNYGYTF.

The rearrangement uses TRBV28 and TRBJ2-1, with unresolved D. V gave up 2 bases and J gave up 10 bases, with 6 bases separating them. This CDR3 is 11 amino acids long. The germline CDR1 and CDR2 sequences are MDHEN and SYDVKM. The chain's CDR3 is CASSLDWEQFF. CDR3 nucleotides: TGTGCCAGCAGTTTAGACTGGGAGCAGTTCTTC.

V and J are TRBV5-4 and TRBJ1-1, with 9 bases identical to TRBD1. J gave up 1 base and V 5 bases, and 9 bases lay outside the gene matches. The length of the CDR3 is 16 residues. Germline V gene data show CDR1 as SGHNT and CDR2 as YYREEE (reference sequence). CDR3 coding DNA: TGTGCCAGCAGTCGTCCCGGGACAGGGAAGAACACTGAAGCTTTCTTT. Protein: CASSRPGTGKNTEAFF.

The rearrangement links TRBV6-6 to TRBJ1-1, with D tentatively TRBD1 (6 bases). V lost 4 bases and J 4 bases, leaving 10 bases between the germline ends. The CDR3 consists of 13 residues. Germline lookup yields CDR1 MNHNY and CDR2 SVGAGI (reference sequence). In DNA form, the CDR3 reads TGTGCCAGCAGTTCGTTAGGGGGCACTGAAGCTTTCTTT. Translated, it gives CASSSLGGTEAFF.

The CDR3 sequence: CASSDRGLNQPQHF. DNA of the CDR3: TGTGCCAGCAGTGATAGGGGGCTAAATCAGCCCCAGCATTTT. This rearrangement joins TRBV6-1 to TRBJ1-5, with 7 bases matching TRBD1. This CDR3 has 14 amino acids. CDR1 and CDR2 from the germline V gene are MNHNS and SASEGT. V lost 3 bases and J lost 4; bases outside the gene matches: 3.

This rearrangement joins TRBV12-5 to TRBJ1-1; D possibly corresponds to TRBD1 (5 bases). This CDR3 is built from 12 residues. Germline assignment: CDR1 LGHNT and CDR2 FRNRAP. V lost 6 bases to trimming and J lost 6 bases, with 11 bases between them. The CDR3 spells CASGRGLPEAFF. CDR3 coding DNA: TGTGCTAGTGGGAGGGGACTGCCTGAAGCTTTCTTT.

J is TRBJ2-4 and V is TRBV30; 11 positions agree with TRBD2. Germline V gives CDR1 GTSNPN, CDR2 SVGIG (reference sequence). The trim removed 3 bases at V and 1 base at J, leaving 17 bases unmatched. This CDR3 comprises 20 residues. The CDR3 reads CAWRSVLSGRAAAAKNIQYF. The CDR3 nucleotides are TGTGCCTGGAGAAGCGTACTTAGCGGGAGGGCCGCCGCGGCCAAAAACATTCAGTACTTC.

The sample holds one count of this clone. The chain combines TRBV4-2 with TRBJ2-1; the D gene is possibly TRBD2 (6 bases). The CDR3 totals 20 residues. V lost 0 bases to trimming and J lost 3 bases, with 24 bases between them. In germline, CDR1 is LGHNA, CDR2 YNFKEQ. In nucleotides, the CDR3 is TGTGCCAGCAGCCAAGATTGGAGGGTAGATTCTCCAGATCTCTACAATGAGCAGTTCTTC. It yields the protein CASSQDWRVDSPDLYNEQFF.

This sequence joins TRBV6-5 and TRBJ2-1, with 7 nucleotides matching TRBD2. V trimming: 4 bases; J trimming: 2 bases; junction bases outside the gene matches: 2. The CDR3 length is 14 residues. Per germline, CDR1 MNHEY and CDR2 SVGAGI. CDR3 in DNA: TGTGCCAGCAGTTCCACTAGCGCCTACAATGAGCAGTTCTTC. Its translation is CASSSTSAYNEQFF.

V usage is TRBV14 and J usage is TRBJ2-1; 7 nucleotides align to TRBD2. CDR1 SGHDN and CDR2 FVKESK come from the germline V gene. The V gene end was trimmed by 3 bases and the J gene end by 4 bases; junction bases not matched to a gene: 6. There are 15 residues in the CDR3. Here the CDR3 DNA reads TGTGCCAGCAGCCACGCCCAGGGACTATACAATGAGCAGTTCTTC. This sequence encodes CASSHAQGLYNEQFF.

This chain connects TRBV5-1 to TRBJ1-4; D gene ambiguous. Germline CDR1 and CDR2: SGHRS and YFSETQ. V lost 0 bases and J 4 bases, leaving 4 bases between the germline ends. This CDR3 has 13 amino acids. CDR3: CASSLESNEKLFF. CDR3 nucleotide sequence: TGCGCCAGCAGCTTGGAGAGTAATGAAAAACTGTTTTTT.

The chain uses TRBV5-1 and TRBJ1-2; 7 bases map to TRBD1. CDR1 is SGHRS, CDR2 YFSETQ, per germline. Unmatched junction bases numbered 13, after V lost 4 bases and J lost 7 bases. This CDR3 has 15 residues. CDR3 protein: CASSPADGTAFGYTF. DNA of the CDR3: TGCGCCAGCAGCCCGGCCGACGGGACAGCCTTTGGCTACACCTTC.

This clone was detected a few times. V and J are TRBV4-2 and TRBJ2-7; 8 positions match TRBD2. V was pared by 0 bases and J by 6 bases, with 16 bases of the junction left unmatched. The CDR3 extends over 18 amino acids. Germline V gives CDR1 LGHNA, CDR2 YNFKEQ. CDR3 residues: CASSQEAVGSGRSVEQYF. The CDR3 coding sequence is TGTGCCAGCAGCCAAGAAGCGGTTGGGAGCGGGAGAAGTGTCGAGCAGTACTTC.

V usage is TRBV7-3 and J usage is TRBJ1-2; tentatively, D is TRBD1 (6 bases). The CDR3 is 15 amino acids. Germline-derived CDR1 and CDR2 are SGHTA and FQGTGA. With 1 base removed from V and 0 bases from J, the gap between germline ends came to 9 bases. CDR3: CASSLSSGANYGYTF. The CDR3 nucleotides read TGTGCCAGCAGCTTAAGTTCAGGGGCTAACTATGGCTACACCTTC.

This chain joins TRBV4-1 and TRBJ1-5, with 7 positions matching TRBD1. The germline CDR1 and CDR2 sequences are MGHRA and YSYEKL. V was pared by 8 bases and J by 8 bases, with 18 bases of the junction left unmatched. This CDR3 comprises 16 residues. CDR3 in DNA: TGCGCCAGCGGAACACCAGACAGGGCGGACGGAGAGCCCCAGCATTTT. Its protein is CASGTPDRADGEPQHF.

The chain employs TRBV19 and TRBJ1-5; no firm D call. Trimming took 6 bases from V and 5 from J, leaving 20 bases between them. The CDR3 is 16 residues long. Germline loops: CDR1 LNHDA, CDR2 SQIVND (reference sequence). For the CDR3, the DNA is TGTGCCAGTAGCAGCACCGGACGGGGAAGTTATCAGCCCCAGCATTTT. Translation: CASSSTGRGSYQPQHF.

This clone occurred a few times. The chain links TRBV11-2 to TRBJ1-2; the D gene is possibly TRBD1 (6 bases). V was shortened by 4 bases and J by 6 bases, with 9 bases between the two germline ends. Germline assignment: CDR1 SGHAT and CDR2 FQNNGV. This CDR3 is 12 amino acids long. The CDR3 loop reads CASSSEGDGYTF. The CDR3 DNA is TGTGCCAGCAGCTCCGAGGGGGATGGCTACACCTTC.